The source of this T cell receptor (beta chain) is a study of cytomegalovirus exposure and HLA in healthy donors. The trim removed 3 bases at V and 2 bases at J, leaving 17 bases unmatched. The V gene's germline CDR1 is SGHDT and CDR2 YYEEEE. The CDR3 sequence is 19 residues long. Some clones are missing from TCRdb's copy, which holds only in-frame ones; the method was immunoSEQ multiplex PCR. The sample comprises around 150,000 clones, roughly 90% of which are singletons, and 2% to 2.5% rests with the top ten. The rearrangement joins TRBV5-6 to TRBJ2-1, with 7 positions matching TRBD1. The sample comprised PBMCs. The TCR sequence derives from a woman younger than 30 in good health and CMV-seronegative. DNA for the CDR3: TGTGCCAGCAGCTCACCTCAAAACCACAGGGGTAAACCCTACAATGAGCAGTTCTTC. This codes for CASSSPQNHRGKPYNEQFF.